These 3 T cell receptor beta chains share one sample of origin, sequenced in a study of T cell responses to AZD1222 COVID-19 vaccine. Sequencing used immunoSEQ multiplex PCR; TCRdb keeps in-frame clones, though not all of them. The table includes about 270,000 clones, 90% to 95% detected once. The specimen comprised peripheral blood, sampled 28 days after the second AZD1222 dose. These receptors all stem from an adult who received the AZD1222 COVID-19 vaccine.

The chain links TRBV7-2 to TRBJ1-2, with 8 bases fitting TRBD1. Germline trimming cut 4 bases from V and 1 base from J; bases unmatched to any gene: 5. Germline V gene sequence: CDR1 SGHTA, CDR2 FQGNSA. This CDR3 has 15 residues. The CDR3 region has the DNA TGTGCCAGCAGCTCCGGGACAGGCGTTAACTATGGCTACACCTTC. The encoded protein is CASSSGTGVNYGYTF.

This clone has only one observation. The same CDR3 arises from other DNA sequences in this sample as well. The chain combines TRBV28 with TRBJ2-7; no definite D call. The germline V gene encodes CDR1 MDHEN and CDR2 SYDVKM. CDR3 size: 9 residues. The V and J ends lost 8 bases and 3 bases respectively, with 2 bases between them. CDR3 loop: CASGYEQYF. Here the CDR3 DNA reads TGTGCCAGCGGCTACGAGCAGTACTTC.

V is TRBV3-1 (or the pseudogene TRBV3-2) and J is TRBJ2-5, with D perhaps matching TRBD2 (6 bases). The CDR3 contains 15 residues. CDR1 is LGHDT and CDR2 is YNNKEL in the germline V gene (reference sequence). V was trimmed by 3 bases and J by 10 bases, leaving 21 bases between them. The CDR3: CASSHWRDLGEVQYF. The DNA for the CDR3 is TGTGCCAGCAGCCATTGGCGGGACCTCGGAGAGGTCCAGTACTTC.